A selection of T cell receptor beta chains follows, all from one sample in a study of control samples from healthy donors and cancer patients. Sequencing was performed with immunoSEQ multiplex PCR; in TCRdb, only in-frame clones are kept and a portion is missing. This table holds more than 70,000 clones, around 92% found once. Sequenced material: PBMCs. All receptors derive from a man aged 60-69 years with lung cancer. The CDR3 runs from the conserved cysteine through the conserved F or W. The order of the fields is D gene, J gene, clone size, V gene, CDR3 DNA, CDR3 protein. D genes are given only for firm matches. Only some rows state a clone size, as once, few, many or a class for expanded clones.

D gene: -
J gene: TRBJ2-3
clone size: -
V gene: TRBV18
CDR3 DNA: TGTGCCAGCTCACCACCGGAGGTACCCACAGATACGCAGTATTTT
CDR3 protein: CASSPPEVPTDTQYF

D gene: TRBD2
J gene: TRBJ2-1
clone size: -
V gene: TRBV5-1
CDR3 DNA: TGCGCCAGCAGCTTGGCCCCTAGCGGGGGCGATGAGCAGTTCTTC
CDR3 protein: CASSLAPSGGDEQFF

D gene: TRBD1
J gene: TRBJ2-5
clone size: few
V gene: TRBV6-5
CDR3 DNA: TGTGCCAGCAGTTTGACAGGGTTAGAGACCCAGTACTTC
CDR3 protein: CASSLTGLETQYF

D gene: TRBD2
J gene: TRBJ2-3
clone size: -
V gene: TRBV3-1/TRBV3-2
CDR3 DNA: TGTGCCAGCTCCGTAACGGAACTAGCGGGTACTCTCACAGATACGCAGTATTTT
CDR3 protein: CASSVTELAGTLTDTQYF

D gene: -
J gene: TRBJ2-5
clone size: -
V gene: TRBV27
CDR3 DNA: TGTGCCAGCAGTTCCGGGATAAATGTACGAGAGACCCAGTACTTC
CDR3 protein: CASSSGINVRETQYF

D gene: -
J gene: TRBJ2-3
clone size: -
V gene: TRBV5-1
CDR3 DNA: TGCGCCAGCAGCTTGGCCGGAACAGGGTCCTTTACAGATACGCAGTATTTT
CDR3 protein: CASSLAGTGSFTDTQYF

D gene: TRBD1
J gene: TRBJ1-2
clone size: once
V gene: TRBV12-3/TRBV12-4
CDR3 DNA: TGTGCCAGCAGCACACAGGGGGCGGGTGGCTACACCTTC
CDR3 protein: CASSTQGAGGYTF

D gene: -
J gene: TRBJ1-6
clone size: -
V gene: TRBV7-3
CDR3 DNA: TGTGCCAGCAGCTATCAAGGGGGAGGCAACTCACCCCTCCACTTT
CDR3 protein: CASSYQGGGNSPLHF

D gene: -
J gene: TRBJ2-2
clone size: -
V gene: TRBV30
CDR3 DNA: TGTGCCTGGAGTCGTACACGGGGGCAAACCGGGGAGCTGTTTTTT
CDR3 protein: CAWSRTRGQTGELFF

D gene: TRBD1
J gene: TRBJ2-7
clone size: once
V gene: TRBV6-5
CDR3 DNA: TGTGCCAGCACCCGGACAGGTACCTCCTACGAGCAGTACTTC
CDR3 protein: CASTRTGTSYEQYF

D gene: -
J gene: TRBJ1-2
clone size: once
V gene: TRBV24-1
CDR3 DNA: TGTGCCACCAGTGATTTCGCCTCAGGGAGCTATGGCTACACCTTC
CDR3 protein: CATSDFASGSYGYTF

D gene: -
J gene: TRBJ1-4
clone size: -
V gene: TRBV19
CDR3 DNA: TGTGCCAGTAGTATCCCCGGGTTAGACGCAACTAATGAAAAACTGTTTTTT
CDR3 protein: CASSIPGLDATNEKLFF

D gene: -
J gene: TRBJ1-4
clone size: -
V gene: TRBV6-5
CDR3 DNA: TGTGCCAGCAGTCCCTTCCAGGCTCAGGGTGAAAAACTGTTTTTT
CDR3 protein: CASSPFQAQGEKLFF

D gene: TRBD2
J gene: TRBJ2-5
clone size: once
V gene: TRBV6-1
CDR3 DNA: TGTGCCAGCAGTGAAGGACTAGCGGCCGAGACCCAGTACTTC
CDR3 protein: CASSEGLAAETQYF